The clone carrying this T cell receptor (beta chain) was seen many times. Its matching antigen is unknown. This sample was taken from a study of neurological immune-mediated disorders. Study-wide results and limits: HTLV-1-associated myelopathy had the most TCR clonal expansion, while multiple sclerosis had the least, a level that fell below healthy controls.

Unsorted libraries used 2 million PBMCs kept at -80 degrees C. Germline V gives CDR1 SEHNR, CDR2 FQNEAQ (reference sequence). Trimming cost V 5 bases and J 0 bases; bases outside gene matches: 4. The CDR3 runs 15 residues. Each TCR transcript was tagged with a 10-nucleotide random UMI during 5'RACE. MiXCR was run by TCRdb on the 5' RACE reads, yielding one entry per CDR3 protein. The sample has tens of thousands of distinct CDR3 sequences, approximately 14% seen once; the top ten hold 25% to 30%. The sequencing sample was made of PBMCs. The chain couples TRBV7-9 to TRBJ2-3, with TRBD1 identical over 8 bases. The clonotype originates from a woman in her forties or fifties with HTLV-1-associated myelopathy (HAM/TSP). The CDR3 reads CASSTDRGSTDTQYF. CDR3 DNA sequence: TGTGCCAGCAGCACTGACAGGGGAAGCACAGATACGCAGTATTTT.